This TCR beta chain was recorded in a study of cytomegalovirus exposure and HLA in healthy donors. In the PCR, 60 Vbeta and 13 Jbeta primers were used. Only in-frame clones appear in the TCRdb table, and some are missing; sequencing was by immunoSEQ multiplex PCR. The sample has 50,000 or so clones; the top ten hold over 2%. CDR1 and CDR2 (germline): MGHRA, YSYEKL. CDR3 size: 18 residues. Losses at the gene ends were 0 bases for V and 4 bases for J; bases not matched to a gene: 11. Study conclusions and caveats: Researchers counted over 150 TCR beta chains as cytomegalovirus-associated. Some 17,000 TCR beta sequences were associated with HLA alleles at 0.05 false discovery rate in a later analysis. What TCR beta sequences reportedly achieved was accurate prediction of HLA-A and HLA-B alleles in most subjects.

A remark on this clone: Antigen unknown.

The chain uses TRBV4-1 and TRBJ2-1, with TRBD2 matching 8 bases. The sample comprised PBMCs. The clonotype was recovered from a woman aged 18-29 years in good health and CMV-seronegative. The CDR3 loop reads CASSQDSPLSGEYNEQFF. CDR3 nucleotides: TGCGCCAGCAGCCAAGATTCTCCCCTTAGCGGGGAATACAATGAGCAGTTCTTC.